These 21 T cell receptor beta chains were sequenced from one sample in a study of Ad26.COV2.S vaccination and SARS-CoV-2 variants. Treatment noted: about 20 received Ad26.COV2.S at low or high dose, single or two shots; 5 received placebo; per-sample allocation not given. Collection of samples fell on day 63 after the first vaccine or placebo injection. Measured with immunoSEQ multiplex PCR; TCRdb has only the in-frame clones, and not every one. Of 350,000 to 450,000 clones in the sample, 83% were seen once. Sequencing was performed on peripheral blood, taken in a trial of Ad26.COV2.S vaccine versus placebo. The receptors were sampled from a person aged 18 to 59 who received the Ad26.COV2.S COVID-19 vaccine or a placebo.

V and J are TRBV2 and TRBJ2-3; 10 positions agree with TRBD2. The CDR3 runs to 14 residues. Germline V gene sequence: CDR1 SNHLY, CDR2 FYNNEI. Trimming took 4 bases from V and 4 from J; bases not matched to a gene: 2. The CDR3 reads CASSVLAGPDTQYF. The CDR3 bases are TGTGCCAGCAGTGTACTAGCGGGGCCAGATACGCAGTATTTT.

This clone was observed at least ten times. The chain uses TRBV7-6 and TRBJ1-3; D might be TRBD1 (6 bases). Trimming stripped 4 bases from V and 0 bases from J, with 13 bases between. Germline lookup yields CDR1 SGHVS and CDR2 FNYEAQ. There are 16 residues in the CDR3. CDR3 DNA sequence: TGTGCCAGCAGCTCAGGGGTCCGCAGCTCTGGAAACACCATATATTTT. It specifies CASSSGVRSSGNTIYF.

This clone was found a few times. Other DNA sequences in the same sample also yield this CDR3. The chain links TRBV11-2 to TRBJ1-1, with TRBD1 as a possible D gene (6 bases). CDR1 is SGHAT, CDR2 FQNNGV, per germline. This CDR3 comprises 14 residues. Trimming removed 3 bases from V and 0 bases from J, with 8 bases in between. CDR3 DNA sequence: TGTGCCAGCAGCTTCGGACAGTTGAACACTGAAGCTTTCTTT. Translating it yields CASSFGQLNTEAFF.

The genes are TRBV3-1 (or the pseudogene TRBV3-2) and TRBJ2-7; D perhaps matches TRBD1 (6 bases). V was pared by 1 base and J by 6 bases, with 13 bases between. Looked up from germline, CDR1 is LGHDT and CDR2 is YNNKEL (reference sequence). The CDR3 is 14 amino acids. The CDR3 nucleotides read TGTGCCAGCAGCCAAGCGATTCACAGGGTCGAGCAGTACTTC. Its translation: CASSQAIHRVEQYF.

This chain uses TRBV7-8 with TRBJ2-5; D is uncertain. Germline V gives CDR1 SGHVS, CDR2 FQNEAQ. This CDR3 contains 14 residues. V was cut by 5 bases and J by 2 bases, with 12 bases left in between. The CDR3 DNA reads TGTGCCAGCAGCCGAGAGTGGCCACAAGAGACCCAGTACTTC. Its protein product is CASSREWPQETQYF.

This sequence joins TRBV18 and TRBJ2-3; D possibly matches TRBD1 or TRBD2 (5 bases each). CDR1 is KGHSH, CDR2 LQKENI, per germline. V lost 3 bases and J lost 4, with 14 bases in between. The CDR3 totals 15 residues. CDR3 sequence reads: CASSPVGMGADTQYF. CDR3 in DNA: TGTGCCAGCTCACCGGTAGGAATGGGGGCAGATACGCAGTATTTT.

The chain has TRBV7-3 and TRBJ2-3; 8 bases match TRBD2. This CDR3 comprises 15 residues. V lost 5 bases, J lost 2 bases, and 6 bases stayed unmatched. Germline CDR1 SGHTA, CDR2 FQGTGA. CDR3 DNA sequence: TGTGCCAGCAGCATTAGCGGGATCAACACAGATACGCAGTATTTT. Its translation is CASSISGINTDTQYF.

This clone has just one count. The rearrangement joins TRBV9 to TRBJ2-1; 8 bases align to TRBD2. V lost 0 bases to trimming and J lost 3 bases; unmatched junction nucleotides: 2. Germline CDR1 and CDR2: SGDLS and YYNGEE. CDR3 length: 15 amino acids. In DNA, the CDR3 is TGTGCCAGCAGCGTAGCCGGGACTAGCTACAATGAGCAGTTCTTC. Amino acid sequence: CASSVAGTSYNEQFF. The full variable domain, rest sourced from reference TRBV9 and TRBJ2-1, is DSGVTQTPKHLITATGQRVTLRCSPRSGDLSVYWYQQSLDQGLQFLIQYYNGEERAKGNILERFSAQQFPDLHSELNLSSLELGDSALYFCASSVAGTSYNEQFFGPGTRLTVL.

This clone was recorded a few times. The rearrangement links TRBV19 to TRBJ1-6; 9 bases fit TRBD1. The CDR3 is 19 residues long. Germline V gene lookup returns CDR1 LNHDA and CDR2 SQIVND (reference sequence). Trimming took 6 bases from V and 3 from J; bases not matched to a gene: 15. The CDR3 DNA is TGTGCCAGTAGGGCCAGGGACAGGGACTACGGGGGCTATAATTCACCCCTCCACTTT. Amino acids: CASRARDRDYGGYNSPLHF.

This chain uses TRBV28 with TRBJ1-3; D ambiguous. The germline V gene has CDR1 MDHEN and CDR2 SYDVKM. The CDR3 is 15 residues long. V shed 2 bases and J shed 0 bases, with 8 bases lying between them. The CDR3 DNA is TGTGCCAGCAGTTTAGTCCCGTACTCTGGAAACACCATATATTTT. Translating it yields CASSLVPYSGNTIYF.

V gene TRBV7-2 combines with J gene TRBJ1-1; no reliable D call. The length of the CDR3 is 13 residues. CDR1 is SGHTA, CDR2 FQGNSA, per germline. V lost 5 bases and J 0 bases, leaving 7 bases between the germline ends. In DNA, the CDR3 is TGTGCCAGCAGCCGAGAGATGAACACTGAAGCTTTCTTT. This codes for CASSREMNTEAFF.

The rearrangement uses TRBV10-3 and TRBJ2-1, with D possibly being TRBD2 (5 bases). CDR3 size: 12 residues. Trimming cost V 6 bases and J 7 bases, with 10 bases left between them. Germline V gene lookup returns CDR1 ENHRY and CDR2 SYGVKD. The CDR3 here is CAISTTRNEQFF. Here the CDR3 DNA reads TGTGCCATCAGCACTACTAGGAATGAGCAGTTCTTC.

This chain uses TRBV19 with TRBJ2-2; no clear D. Per the germline V gene, CDR1 is LNHDA and CDR2 is SQIVND (reference sequence). V lost 7 bases to trimming and J lost 3 bases, with 6 bases between them. The CDR3 runs to 12 residues. The CDR3 sequence: CASMTYTGELFF. The CDR3 DNA is TGTGCCAGTATGACCTACACCGGGGAGCTGTTTTTT. Supplemented by reference TRBV19 and TRBJ2-2, the full variable domain reads DGGITQSPKYLFRKEGQNVTLSCEQNLNHDAMYWYRQDPGQGLRLIYYSQIVNDFQKGDIAEGYSVSREKKESFPLTVTSAQKNPTAFYLCASMTYTGELFFGEGSRLTVL.

This chain uses TRBV9 with TRBJ2-1; D unresolved. This CDR3 is 15 amino acids long. V lost 0 bases to trimming and J lost 4 bases, with 11 bases between them. The V gene's germline CDR1 is SGDLS and CDR2 YYNGEE. The CDR3 spells CASSVDMGNYNEQFF. CDR3 DNA: TGTGCCAGCAGCGTAGATATGGGAAATTACAATGAGCAGTTCTTC.

As regards this clone: Other DNA sequences within the sample encode an identical CDR3. The rearrangement uses TRBV19 and TRBJ1-1; D is undetermined. V was pared by 5 bases and J by 1 base, with 8 bases between. CDR3 length equals 13 residues. Germline V lookup: CDR1 LNHDA, CDR2 SQIVND (reference sequence). The CDR3 is CASSPGGNTEAFF. CDR3 nucleotide sequence: TGTGCCAGTAGTCCCGGAGGGAACACTGAAGCTTTCTTT.

The chain recombines TRBV18 with TRBJ1-4; D might be TRBD1 (5 bases). The CDR3 runs 13 residues. V was clipped by 3 bases and J by 12 bases, with 14 bases between them. Germline V gene sequence: CDR1 KGHSH, CDR2 LQKENI. The CDR3 DNA is TGTGCCAGCTCACCCCCAGGGCCTATGCAACTGTTTTTT. Translated, it gives CASSPPGPMQLFF.

In this sample, this clone turned up once. The chain uses TRBV20-1 and TRBJ2-7; possible D gene TRBD2, 5 bases. This CDR3 comprises 11 residues. The germline gives CDR1 DFQATT, CDR2 SNEGSKA (reference sequence). With 3 bases removed from V and 9 bases from J, the gap between germline ends came to 12 bases. The CDR3 loop is CSASFSGGQYF. In DNA, the CDR3 is TGCAGTGCTAGTTTTTCAGGAGGGCAGTACTTC.

The chain has TRBV5-6 and TRBJ2-7; possible D gene TRBD2, 6 bases. This CDR3 has 16 residues. V was clipped by 4 bases and J by 6 bases, with 23 bases between them. The V gene's germline CDR1 is SGHDT and CDR2 YYEEEE. The CDR3 protein is CASSPPSGTYFGEQYF. CDR3 nucleotides: TGTGCCAGCAGCCCACCATCCGGGACTTATTTTGGCGAGCAGTACTTC.

The gene calls are TRBV19 and TRBJ2-1, with D unresolved. V lost 0 bases and J lost 2, with 11 bases in between. This CDR3 has 16 amino acids. Germline V lookup: CDR1 LNHDA, CDR2 SQIVND (reference sequence). In DNA form, the CDR3 reads TGTGCCAGTAGTATAGATCCTAGACGGCCCTACAATGAGCAGTTCTTC. Protein sequence: CASSIDPRRPYNEQFF.

V gene TRBV6-5 combines with J gene TRBJ1-5; D is ambiguous. Germline CDR1 and CDR2: MNHEY and SVGAGI. The CDR3 consists of 14 residues. Deletions cut 6 bases from V and 0 bases from J, with 9 bases between. Here the CDR3 reads CASSHSYSNQPQHF. CDR3 in DNA: TGTGCCAGCAGCCACAGTTATAGCAATCAGCCCCAGCATTTT.

V and J are TRBV7-9 and TRBJ2-3, with D perhaps being TRBD1 or TRBD2 (5 bases each). The germline V gene encodes CDR1 SEHNR and CDR2 FQNEAQ (reference sequence). The CDR3 is made up of 15 amino acids. V lost 6 bases, J lost 6 bases, and 19 bases lay in between. The chain's CDR3 is CASSFWQGGTDTQYF. DNA for the CDR3: TGTGCCAGCAGTTTTTGGCAGGGTGGGACCGATACGCAGTATTTT. The full variable domain, rest sourced from reference TRBV7-9 and TRBJ2-3, is DTGVSQNPRHKITKRGQNVTFRCDPISEHNRLYWYRQTLGQGPEFLTYFQNEAQLEKSRLLSDRFSAERPKGSFSTLEIQRTEQGDSAMYLCASSFWQGGTDTQYFGPGTRLTVL.